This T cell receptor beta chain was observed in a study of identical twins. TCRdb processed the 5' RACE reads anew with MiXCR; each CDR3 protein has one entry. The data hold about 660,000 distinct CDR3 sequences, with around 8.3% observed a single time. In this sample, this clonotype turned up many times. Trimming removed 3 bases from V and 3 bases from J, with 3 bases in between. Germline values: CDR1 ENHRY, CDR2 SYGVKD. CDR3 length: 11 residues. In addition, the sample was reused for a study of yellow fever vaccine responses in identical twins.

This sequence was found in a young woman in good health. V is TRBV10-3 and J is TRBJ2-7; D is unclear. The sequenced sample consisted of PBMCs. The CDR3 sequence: CAISDLYEQYF. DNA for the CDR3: TGTGCCATCAGTGACCTCTACGAGCAGTACTTC.